The 13 T cell receptor beta chains below were found in one sample sequenced in a study of cytomegalovirus exposure and HLA in healthy donors. Vbeta (60) and Jbeta (13) primers were used in the PCR. Clones were sequenced by immunoSEQ multiplex PCR, and TCRdb holds only the in-frame ones, with some missing. The sample records roughly 200,000 clones, more than 60% being singletons. Sequenced sample: PBMCs. These receptors were obtained from a woman aged 55-70 years in good health and CMV-seropositive.

V gene TRBV10-3 combines with J gene TRBJ2-7; 9 bases match TRBD1. After removal of 5 bases from V and 3 bases from J, the junction contained 5 bases not matched to a gene. Germline loops: CDR1 ENHRY, CDR2 SYGVKD. The CDR3 is 14 residues long. CDR3 nucleotides: TGTGCCATCAGTACAGGGGGCATTAGCTACGAGCAGTACTTC. Encoded protein: CAISTGGISYEQYF.

The genes are TRBV6-6 and TRBJ1-5; no firm D call. CDR1 MNHNY and CDR2 SVGAGI come from the germline V gene (reference sequence). V lost 8 bases to trimming and J lost 6 bases, with 11 bases between them. This CDR3 region has 12 residues. CDR3 in amino acids: CASRGYGQPQHF. The CDR3 DNA reads as TGTGCCAGCCGAGGGTATGGTCAGCCCCAGCATTTT.

CDR3 bases: TGCGCCAGCAGCCGGGGACAGGGGACAACTAATGAAAAACTGTTTTTT. This gives the protein CASSRGQGTTNEKLFF. The rearrangement links TRBV4-1 to TRBJ1-4, with 10 bases lining up with TRBD1. This CDR3 spans 16 amino acids. Germline-derived CDR1 and CDR2 are MGHRA and YSYEKL. Trimming at V came to 4 bases and at J to 0 bases, leaving 2 bases not matched to a gene.

A single count supports this clone. The chain links TRBV5-4 to TRBJ2-5, with 7 bases lining up with TRBD2. V was pared by 4 bases and J by 2 bases, with 5 bases of the junction left unmatched. This CDR3 region has 14 residues. Germline CDR1 is SGHNT and CDR2 is YYREEE (reference sequence). CDR3 DNA: TGTGCCAGCAGCCTCGGACTAGTTCAAGAGACCCAGTACTTC. Translating it yields CASSLGLVQETQYF.

V gene TRBV4-2 combines with J gene TRBJ1-4; 10 nucleotides line up with TRBD1. CDR3 length: 15 amino acids. With V trimmed by 5 bases and J by 2 bases, 2 bases remained unmatched. The V gene's germline CDR1 is LGHNA and CDR2 YNFKEQ. CDR3 residues: CASSGQGGTNEKLFF. Written as DNA, the CDR3 is TGTGCCAGCAGCGGACAGGGGGGCACTAATGAAAAACTGTTTTTT.

J is TRBJ2-1 and V is TRBV5-1; D possibly corresponds to TRBD1 (5 bases). Germline CDR1 is SGHRS and CDR2 is YFSETQ. V lost 4 bases and J 8 bases, leaving 13 bases between the germline ends. The CDR3 runs to 13 residues. In DNA, the CDR3 is TGCGCCAGCAGCAAGCAGGGTACCGATGAGCAGTTCTTC. Translation: CASSKQGTDEQFF.

The J gene is TRBJ2-3, the V gene TRBV5-1, with 10 bases that match TRBD2. This CDR3 has 15 amino acids. With V trimmed by 3 bases and J by 2 bases, 3 bases remained unmatched. The germline V gene has CDR1 SGHRS and CDR2 YFSETQ. The CDR3 region is CASSSGTSVTDTQYF. The CDR3 DNA is TGCGCCAGCAGCTCCGGGACTAGCGTCACAGATACGCAGTATTTT.

In its sample, this clone was seen a few times. The chain combines TRBV5-6 with TRBJ1-2; 11 bases agree with TRBD1. V was pared by 5 bases and J by 10 bases, with 4 bases of the junction left unmatched. CDR3 length equals 12 residues. Germline lookup yields CDR1 SGHDT and CDR2 YYEEEE. CDR3 region: CASRMGQGDYTF. The CDR3 coding sequence is TGTGCCAGCAGGATGGGACAGGGGGACTACACCTTC.

This chain's CDR3 is CATTGLAYEQYF. CDR3 DNA sequence: TGTGCCACCACGGGACTGGCCTACGAGCAGTACTTC. This chain connects TRBV10-3 to TRBJ2-5; D possibly corresponds to TRBD2 (6 bases). The J call may be incorrect, as the DNA end agrees better with TRBJ2-7. Germline assignment: CDR1 ENHRY and CDR2 SYGVKD. The CDR3 runs 12 residues.

The chain has TRBV10-3 and TRBJ1-4, with D perhaps matching TRBD1 (6 bases). CDR1 ENHRY and CDR2 SYGVKD come from the germline V gene. Trimming removed 2 bases from V and 7 bases from J, with 11 bases in between. This CDR3 contains 14 residues. CDR3 residues: CAISEKQGSEKLFF. The CDR3 nucleotides read TGTGCCATCAGTGAGAAACAGGGAAGTGAAAAACTGTTTTTT.

CDR3 in amino acids: CAVKSGTSTDTQYF. CDR3 sequence (DNA): TGTGCCGTAAAGAGCGGAACTAGCACAGATACGCAGTATTTT. V usage is TRBV10-3 and J usage is TRBJ2-3; weak D call: TRBD2 (5 bases). CDR1 is ENHRY, CDR2 SYGVKD, per germline. The V end lost 11 bases, the J end lost 0 bases, and 15 bases lay between the germline ends. This CDR3 is built from 14 residues.

The chain recombines TRBV10-3 with TRBJ2-7; TRBD2 aligns across 8 bases. In germline, CDR1 is ENHRY, CDR2 SYGVKD. The ends lost 4 bases at V and 0 bases at J; junction bases unmatched: 2. The CDR3 extends over 14 amino acids. In DNA form, the CDR3 reads TGTGCCATCAGTGTAGCGGGAAGCTCCTACGAGCAGTACTTC. It translates to CAISVAGSSYEQYF.

DNA for the CDR3: TGTGCCAGCAGTCGCGGGACAGCCACCTATGGCTACACCTTC. It is translated as CASSRGTATYGYTF. The chain combines TRBV6-5 with TRBJ1-2; 7 nucleotides match TRBD1. With V trimmed by 5 bases and J by 4 bases, 7 bases remained unmatched. This CDR3 is built from 14 residues. Germline V lookup: CDR1 MNHEY, CDR2 SVGAGI.